The present entry profiles one TCR beta chain with its context. Antigen unknown. This entry belongs to a study of T cell responses to AZD1222 COVID-19 vaccine. Some clones are missing from TCRdb's copy, which holds only in-frame ones; the method was immunoSEQ multiplex PCR. In the table there are some 100,000 clones, approximately 87% of which are singletons. Findings and limits, study-wide: The donors showed a predominance of white British ancestry and of females, with possible underestimation of clonal diversity. The peak T cell response came first, and repertoires were sampled only after it. Increases in Spike-specific TCR breadth and depth were seen after two AZD1222 doses. Spike as a whole was targeted by vaccine-associated CD4 TCRs, dominant at 160-218 and 743-854.

This CDR3 comprises 14 residues. Trimming removed 4 bases from V and 6 bases from J, with 15 bases in between. Germline CDR1 is MGHRA and CDR2 is YSYEKL. This TCR was sampled from an adult in good health. Material: peripheral blood, obtained on day 0 of AZD1222 vaccination. This chain connects TRBV4-1 to TRBJ1-2; the D gene is possibly TRBD1 (6 bases). The CDR3 loop reads CASSLLWGLHGYTF. The CDR3 DNA is TGCGCCAGCAGCCTTCTATGGGGGCTCCATGGCTACACCTTC.